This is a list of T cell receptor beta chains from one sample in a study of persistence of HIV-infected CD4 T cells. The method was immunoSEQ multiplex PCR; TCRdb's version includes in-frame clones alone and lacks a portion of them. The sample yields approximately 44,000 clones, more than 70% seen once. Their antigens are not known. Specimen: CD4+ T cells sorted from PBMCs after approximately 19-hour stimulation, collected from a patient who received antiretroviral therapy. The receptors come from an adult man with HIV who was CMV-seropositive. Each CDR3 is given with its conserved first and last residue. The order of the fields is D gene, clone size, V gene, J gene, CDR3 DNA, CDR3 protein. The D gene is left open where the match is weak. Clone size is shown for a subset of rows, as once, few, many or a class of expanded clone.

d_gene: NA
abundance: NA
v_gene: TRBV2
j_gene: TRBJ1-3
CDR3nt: TGTGCCAGCAGTGAGTCCAGGGCGGGTGGAAACACCATATATTTT
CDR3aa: CASSESRAGGNTIYF

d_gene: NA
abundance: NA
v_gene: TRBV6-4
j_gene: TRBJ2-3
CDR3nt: TGTGCCAGCAGTGACTCGAACAGGGTGGGAGATACGCAGTATTTT
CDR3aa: CASSDSNRVGDTQYF

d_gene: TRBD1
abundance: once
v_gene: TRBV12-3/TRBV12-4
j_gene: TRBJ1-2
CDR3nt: TGTGCCAGCAGTTTAAGGGGGCTAGGTGGCTACACCTTC
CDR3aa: CASSLRGLGGYTF

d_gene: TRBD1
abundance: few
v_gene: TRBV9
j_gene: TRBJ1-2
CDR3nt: TGTGCCAGCAGCGTAGACAGGGGCGATATTTATGGCTACACCTTC
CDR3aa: CASSVDRGDIYGYTF

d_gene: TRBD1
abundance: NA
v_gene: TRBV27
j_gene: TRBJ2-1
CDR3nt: TGTGCCAGCAGTTTGGGACAGCCGTCGGGCAACAATGAGCAGTTCTTC
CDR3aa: CASSLGQPSGNNEQFF

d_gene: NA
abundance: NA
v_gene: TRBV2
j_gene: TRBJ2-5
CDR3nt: TGTGCCAGCAGTGAAGCAGGAGGGAGGCAGACCCAGTACTTC
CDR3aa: CASSEAGGRQTQYF

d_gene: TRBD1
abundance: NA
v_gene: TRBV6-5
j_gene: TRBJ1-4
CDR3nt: TGTGCCAGCAGTCCTACGACAGGGGCAGTTGAAAAACTGTTTTTT
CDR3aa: CASSPTTGAVEKLFF

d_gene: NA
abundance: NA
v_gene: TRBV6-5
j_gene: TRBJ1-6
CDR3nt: TGTGCCAGCAGTTCCCGTTATGGGGTCGGTTCACCCCTCCACTTT
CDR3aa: CASSSRYGVGSPLHF

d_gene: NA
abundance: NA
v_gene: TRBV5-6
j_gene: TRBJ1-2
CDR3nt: TGTGCCAGCAGCTTGACGGTTATGGCCGCCTATGGCTACACCTTC
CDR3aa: CASSLTVMAAYGYTF

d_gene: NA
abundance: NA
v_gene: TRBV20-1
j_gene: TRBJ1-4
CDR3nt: TGCAGTGCTAGGGGGAATGAAAAACTGTTTTTT
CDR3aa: CSARGNEKLFF

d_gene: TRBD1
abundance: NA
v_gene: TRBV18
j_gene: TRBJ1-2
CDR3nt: TGTGCCAGCTCACCAGGTGGACAGGAGGACTATGGCTACACCTTC
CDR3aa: CASSPGGQEDYGYTF

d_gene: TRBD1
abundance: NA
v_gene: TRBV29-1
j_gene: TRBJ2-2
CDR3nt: TGCAGCGTTAAAGGGACAGGGGGGGGCGGGGAGCTGTTTTTT
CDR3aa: CSVKGTGGGGELFF

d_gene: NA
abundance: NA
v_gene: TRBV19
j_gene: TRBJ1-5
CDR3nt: TGTGCCAGTAGTATAGGCGCCAGGGTGGAGCAGCCCCAGCATTTT
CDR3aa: CASSIGARVEQPQHF

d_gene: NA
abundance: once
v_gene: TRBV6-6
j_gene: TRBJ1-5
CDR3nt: TGTGCCAGCACCGTTAACGGGGTAGGTAATCAGCCCCAGCATTTT
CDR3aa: CASTVNGVGNQPQHF

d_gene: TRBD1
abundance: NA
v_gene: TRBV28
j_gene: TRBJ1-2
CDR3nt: TGTGCCAGCACCGTACCGACAGGGGAATTAACCTTC
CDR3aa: CASTVPTGELTF

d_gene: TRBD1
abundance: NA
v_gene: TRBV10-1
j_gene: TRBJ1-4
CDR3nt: TGCGCCAGCAGTGCGGACAGGTTCCTTAATGAAAAACTGTTTTTT
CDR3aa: CASSADRFLNEKLFF

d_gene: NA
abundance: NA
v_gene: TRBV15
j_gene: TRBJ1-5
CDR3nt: TGTGCCACCAGGTTGGGGGGCGCGTATCAGCCCCAGCATTTT
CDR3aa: CATRLGGAYQPQHF

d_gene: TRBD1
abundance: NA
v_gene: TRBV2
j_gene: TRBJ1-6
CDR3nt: TGTGCCAGCAATGGAAGGACAGGGGACTCACCCCTCCACTTT
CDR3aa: CASNGRTGDSPLHF

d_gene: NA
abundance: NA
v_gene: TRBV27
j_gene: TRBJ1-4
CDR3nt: TGTGCCAGCAGTATTAAACCAACTAATGAAAAACTGTTTTTT
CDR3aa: CASSIKPTNEKLFF

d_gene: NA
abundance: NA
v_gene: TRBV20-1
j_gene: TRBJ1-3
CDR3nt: TGCAGTGCTAGTCCAAGGAGCTCTGGAAACACCATATATTTT
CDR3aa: CSASPRSSGNTIYF

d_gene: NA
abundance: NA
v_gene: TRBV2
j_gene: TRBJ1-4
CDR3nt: TGTGCCAGCCACAGGGTATTAACAACTAATGAAAAACTGTTTTTT
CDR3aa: CASHRVLTTNEKLFF

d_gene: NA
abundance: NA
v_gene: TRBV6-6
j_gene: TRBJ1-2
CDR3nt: TGTGCCAGCAGTTACTCGGACCAAAGTGGCTACACCTTC
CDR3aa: CASSYSDQSGYTF

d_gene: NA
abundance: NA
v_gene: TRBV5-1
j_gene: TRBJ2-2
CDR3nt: TGCGCCAGCAGCGGGACGGTCCCGGCCACCGGGGAGCTGTTTTTT
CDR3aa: CASSGTVPATGELFF

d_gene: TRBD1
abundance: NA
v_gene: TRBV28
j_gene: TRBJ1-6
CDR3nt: TGTGCCAGCAGTACCGGGGACAGGGGTTTTTCACCCCTCCACTTT
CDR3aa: CASSTGDRGFSPLHF

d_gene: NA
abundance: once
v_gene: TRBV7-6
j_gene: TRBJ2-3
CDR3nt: TGTGCCAGCAGCTTAGACAGGGTGGGCGATACGCAGTATTTT
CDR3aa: CASSLDRVGDTQYF

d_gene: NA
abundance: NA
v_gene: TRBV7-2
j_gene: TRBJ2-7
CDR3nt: TGTGCCAGCAGCTTGGACAGCAACTCCTACGAGCAGTACTTC
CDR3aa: CASSLDSNSYEQYF

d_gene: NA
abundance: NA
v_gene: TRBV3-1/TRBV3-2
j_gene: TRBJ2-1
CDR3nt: TGTGCCAGCAGCCTCCTACAGGGAACTGAGCAGTTCTTC
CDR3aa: CASSLLQGTEQFF

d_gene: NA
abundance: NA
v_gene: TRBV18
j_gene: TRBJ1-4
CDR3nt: TGTGCCAGCTCACACGGCCCCGACAATAATGAAAAACTGTTTTTT
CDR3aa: CASSHGPDNNEKLFF

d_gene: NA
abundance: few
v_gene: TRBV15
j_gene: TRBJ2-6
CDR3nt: TGTGCCACCAGCAGAGATGGCGGGTTCTCTGGGGCCAACGTCCTGACTTTC
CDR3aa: CATSRDGGFSGANVLTF

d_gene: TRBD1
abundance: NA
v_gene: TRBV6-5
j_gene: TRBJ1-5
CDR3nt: TGTGCCAGCAGTTCTTTAACAGGGGGATCGAATCAGCCCCAGCATTTT
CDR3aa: CASSSLTGGSNQPQHF

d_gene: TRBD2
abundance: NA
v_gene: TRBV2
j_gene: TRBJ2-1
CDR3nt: TGTGCCAGCTCCTGGCGGGGGGACGCCTACAATGAGCAGTTCTTC
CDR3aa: CASSWRGDAYNEQFF

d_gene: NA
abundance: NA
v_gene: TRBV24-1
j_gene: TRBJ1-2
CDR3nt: TGTGCCACCAGTGGAGGGTCAAACTATGGCTACACCTTC
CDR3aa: CATSGGSNYGYTF

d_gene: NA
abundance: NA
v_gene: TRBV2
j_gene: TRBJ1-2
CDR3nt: TGTGCCAGCAGTGCGGAGGGGGGAGTGAGTCCGGGCTACACCTTC
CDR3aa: CASSAEGGVSPGYTF

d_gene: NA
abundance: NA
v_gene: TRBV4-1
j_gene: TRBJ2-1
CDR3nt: TGCGCCAGCAGCCAAGATCTTAAGGGTGGGCAGTTCTTC
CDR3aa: CASSQDLKGGQFF

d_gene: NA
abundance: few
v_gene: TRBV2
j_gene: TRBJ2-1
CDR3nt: TGTGCCAGCAGTGGGGGGGGGCGCAATGAGCAGTTCTTC
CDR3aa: CASSGGGRNEQFF

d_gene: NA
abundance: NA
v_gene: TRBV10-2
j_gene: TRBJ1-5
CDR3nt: TGCGCCAGCGGCCCTGACACTGGTGGTAGCAATCAGCCCCAGCATTTT
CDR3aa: CASGPDTGGSNQPQHF

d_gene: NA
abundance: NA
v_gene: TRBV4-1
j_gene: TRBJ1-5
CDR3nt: TGCGCCAGCAGCCCCTCTCCGGGGAGGGAAGATCAGCCCCAGCATTTT
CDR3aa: CASSPSPGREDQPQHF

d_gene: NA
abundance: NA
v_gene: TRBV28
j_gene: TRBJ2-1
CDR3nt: TGTGCCAGCAGGGATCCGGGGAGTAAGAATGAGCAGTTCTTC
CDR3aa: CASRDPGSKNEQFF